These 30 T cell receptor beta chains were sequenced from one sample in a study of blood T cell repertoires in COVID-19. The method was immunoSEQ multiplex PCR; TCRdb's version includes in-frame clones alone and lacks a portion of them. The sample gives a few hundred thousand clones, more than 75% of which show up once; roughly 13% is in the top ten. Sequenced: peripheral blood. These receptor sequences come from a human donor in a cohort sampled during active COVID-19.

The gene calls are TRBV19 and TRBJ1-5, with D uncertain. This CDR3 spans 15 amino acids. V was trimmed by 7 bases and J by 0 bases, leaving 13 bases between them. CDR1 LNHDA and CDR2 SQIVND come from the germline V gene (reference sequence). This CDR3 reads CASTLTPNSNQPQHF. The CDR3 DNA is TGTGCCAGTACCCTGACACCGAATAGCAATCAGCCCCAGCATTTT.

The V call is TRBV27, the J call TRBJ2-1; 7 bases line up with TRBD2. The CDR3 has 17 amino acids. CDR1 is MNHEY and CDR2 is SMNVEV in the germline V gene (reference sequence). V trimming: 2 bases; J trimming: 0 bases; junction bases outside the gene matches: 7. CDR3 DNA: TGTGCCAGCAGTTTAGGGCGGGGGACCCCCTCCTACAATGAGCAGTTCTTC. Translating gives CASSLGRGTPSYNEQFF.

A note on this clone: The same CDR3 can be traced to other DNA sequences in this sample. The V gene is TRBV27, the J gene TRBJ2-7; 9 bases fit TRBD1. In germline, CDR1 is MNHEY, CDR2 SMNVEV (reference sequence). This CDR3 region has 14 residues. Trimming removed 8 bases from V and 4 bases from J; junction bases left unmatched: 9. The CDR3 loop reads CASSSGTGIYEQYF. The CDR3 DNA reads TGTGCCAGCTCATCCGGGACAGGGATTTACGAGCAGTACTTC.

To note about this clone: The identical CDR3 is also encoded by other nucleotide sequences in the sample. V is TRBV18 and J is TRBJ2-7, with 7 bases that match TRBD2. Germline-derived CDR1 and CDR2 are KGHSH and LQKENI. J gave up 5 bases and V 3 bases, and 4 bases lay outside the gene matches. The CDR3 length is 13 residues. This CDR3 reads CASSPGTTDEQYF. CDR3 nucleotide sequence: TGTGCCAGCTCACCCGGGACTACCGACGAGCAGTACTTC.

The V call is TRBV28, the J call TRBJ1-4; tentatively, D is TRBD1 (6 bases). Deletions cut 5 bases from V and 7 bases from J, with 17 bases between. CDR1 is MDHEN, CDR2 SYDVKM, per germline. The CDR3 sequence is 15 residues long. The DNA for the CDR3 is TGTGCCAGCAGTCCCGCACAGGGTCTGGGTGAAAAACTGTTTTTT. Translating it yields CASSPAQGLGEKLFF. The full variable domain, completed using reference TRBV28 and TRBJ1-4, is DVKVTQSSRYLVKRTGEKVFLECVQDMDHENMFWYRQDPGLGLRLIYFSYDVKMKEKGDIPEGYSVSREKKERFSLILESASTNQTSMYLCASSPAQGLGEKLFFGSGTQLSVL.

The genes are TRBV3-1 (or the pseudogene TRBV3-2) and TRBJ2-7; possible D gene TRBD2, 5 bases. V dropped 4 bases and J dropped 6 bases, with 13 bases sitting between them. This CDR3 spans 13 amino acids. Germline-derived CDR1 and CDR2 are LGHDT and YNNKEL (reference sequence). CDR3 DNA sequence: TGTGCCAGCAGCCCCTACCTCGAGGGCGAGCAGTACTTC. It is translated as CASSPYLEGEQYF.

In DNA form, the CDR3 reads TGTGCCAGCAGTTACTCGACCGGGACAGGGTCAAATGAGCAGTTCTTC. Protein sequence: CASSYSTGTGSNEQFF. This sequence joins TRBV6-5 and TRBJ2-1; 9 bases are a match to TRBD1. The CDR3 runs to 16 residues. Germline V CDR1 and CDR2: MNHEY, SVGAGI. The V segment lost 0 bases and the J segment 7 bases; nucleotides outside the gene matches: 7.

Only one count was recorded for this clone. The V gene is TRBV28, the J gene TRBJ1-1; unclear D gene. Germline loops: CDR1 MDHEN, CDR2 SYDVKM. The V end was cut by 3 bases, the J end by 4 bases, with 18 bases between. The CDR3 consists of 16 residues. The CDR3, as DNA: TGTGCCAGCAGTTTTGTAGGCGTCGGAGGGTCCACTGAAGCTTTCTTT. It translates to CASSFVGVGGSTEAFF.

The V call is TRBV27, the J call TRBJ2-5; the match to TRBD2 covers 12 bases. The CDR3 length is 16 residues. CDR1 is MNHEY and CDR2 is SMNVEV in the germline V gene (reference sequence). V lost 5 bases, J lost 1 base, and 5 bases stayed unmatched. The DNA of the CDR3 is TGTGCCAGCAGTCGAGGACTAGCGGGACGCCAAGAGACCCAGTACTTC. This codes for CASSRGLAGRQETQYF.

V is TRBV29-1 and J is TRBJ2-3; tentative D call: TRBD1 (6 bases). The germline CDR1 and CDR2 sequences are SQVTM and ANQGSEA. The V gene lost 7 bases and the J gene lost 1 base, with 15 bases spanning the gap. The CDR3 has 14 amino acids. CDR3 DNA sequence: TGCAGCGCGACCCAGGGGATCGGCACAGATACGCAGTATTTT. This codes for CSATQGIGTDTQYF.

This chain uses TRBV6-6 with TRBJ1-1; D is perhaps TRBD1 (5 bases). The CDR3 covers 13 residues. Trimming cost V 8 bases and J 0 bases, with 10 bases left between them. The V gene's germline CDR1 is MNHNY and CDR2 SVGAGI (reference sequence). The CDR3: CASDQGLNTEAFF. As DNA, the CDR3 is TGTGCCAGCGATCAGGGATTGAACACTGAAGCTTTCTTT.

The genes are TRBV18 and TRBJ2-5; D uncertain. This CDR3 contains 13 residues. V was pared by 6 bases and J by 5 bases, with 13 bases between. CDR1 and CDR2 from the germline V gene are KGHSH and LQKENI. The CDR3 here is CASSPRQMETQYF. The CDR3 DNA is TGTGCCAGCTCCCCCAGACAAATGGAGACCCAGTACTTC.

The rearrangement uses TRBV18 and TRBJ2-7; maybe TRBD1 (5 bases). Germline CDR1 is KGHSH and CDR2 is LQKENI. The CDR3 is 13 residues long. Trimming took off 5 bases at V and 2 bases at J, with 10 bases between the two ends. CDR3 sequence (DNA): TGTGCCAGCTCATTTCAGGGAACCTACGAGCAGTACTTC. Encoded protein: CASSFQGTYEQYF.

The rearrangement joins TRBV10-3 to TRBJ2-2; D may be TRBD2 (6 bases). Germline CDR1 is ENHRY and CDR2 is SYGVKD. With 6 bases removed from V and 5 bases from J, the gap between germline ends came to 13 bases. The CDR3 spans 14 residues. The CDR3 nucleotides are TGTGCCATCAGCCGGGACTCCCAGACCGGGGAGCTGTTTTTT. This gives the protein CAISRDSQTGELFF.

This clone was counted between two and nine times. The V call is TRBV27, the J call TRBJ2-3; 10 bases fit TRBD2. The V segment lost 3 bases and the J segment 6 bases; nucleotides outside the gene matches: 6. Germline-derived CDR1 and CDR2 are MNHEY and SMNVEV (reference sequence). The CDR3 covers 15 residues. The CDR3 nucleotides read TGTGCCAGCAGTTTCGCAGCGGGAGGGTGGGATACGCAGTATTTT. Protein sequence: CASSFAAGGWDTQYF.

This chain's CDR3 is CASSSESGVGAFF. The CDR3 DNA is TGTGCCAGCAGCTCCGAGTCCGGGGTTGGAGCTTTCTTT. The V and J genes are TRBV7-6 and TRBJ1-1; no clear D. Trimming left V 4 bases short and J 10 bases short, with 16 bases between. This CDR3 spans 13 amino acids. Germline CDR1 is SGHVS and CDR2 is FNYEAQ.

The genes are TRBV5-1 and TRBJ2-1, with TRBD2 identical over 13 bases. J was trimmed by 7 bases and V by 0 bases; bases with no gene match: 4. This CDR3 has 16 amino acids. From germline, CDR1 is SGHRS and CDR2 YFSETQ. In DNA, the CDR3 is TGCGCCAGCAGCTTGGCCAGGGGACTAGCGGGAAATGAGCAGTTCTTC. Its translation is CASSLARGLAGNEQFF.

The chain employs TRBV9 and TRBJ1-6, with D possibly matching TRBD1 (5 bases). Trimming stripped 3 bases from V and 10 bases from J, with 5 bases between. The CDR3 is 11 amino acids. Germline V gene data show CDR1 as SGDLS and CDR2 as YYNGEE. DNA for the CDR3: TGTGCCAGCAGCGAGGGGTCACCCCTCCACTTT. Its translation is CASSEGSPLHF.

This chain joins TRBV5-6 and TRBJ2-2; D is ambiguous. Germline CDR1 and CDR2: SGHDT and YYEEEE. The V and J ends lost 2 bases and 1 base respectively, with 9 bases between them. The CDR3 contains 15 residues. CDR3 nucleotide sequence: TGTGCCAGCAGCTTAAACAGCTTGAACACCGGGGAGCTGTTTTTT. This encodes CASSLNSLNTGELFF.

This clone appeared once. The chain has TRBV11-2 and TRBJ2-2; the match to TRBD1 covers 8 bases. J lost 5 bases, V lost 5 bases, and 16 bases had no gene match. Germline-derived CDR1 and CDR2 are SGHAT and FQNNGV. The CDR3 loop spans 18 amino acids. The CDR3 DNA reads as TGTGCCAGCAGCCACAAGGACAGGGCCTGGGGAGTAACCGGGGAGCTGTTTTTT. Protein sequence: CASSHKDRAWGVTGELFF.

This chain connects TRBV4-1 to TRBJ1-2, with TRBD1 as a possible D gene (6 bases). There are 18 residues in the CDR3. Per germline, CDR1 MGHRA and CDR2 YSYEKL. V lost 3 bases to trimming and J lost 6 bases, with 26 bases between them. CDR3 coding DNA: TGCGCCAGCAGCCAGACTCAAACGGGCGGGGGGCGTTATGATGGCTACACCTTC. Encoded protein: CASSQTQTGGGRYDGYTF.

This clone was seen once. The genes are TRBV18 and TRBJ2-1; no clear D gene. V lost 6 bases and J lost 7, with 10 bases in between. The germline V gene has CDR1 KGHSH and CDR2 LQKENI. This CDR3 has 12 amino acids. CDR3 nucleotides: TGTGCCAGCTCGTCGACTCGAAATGAGCAGTTCTTC. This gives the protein CASSSTRNEQFF.

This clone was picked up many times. CDR3 sequence: CASSIAGREDEQFF. CDR3 DNA sequence: TGTGCCAGCAGTATAGCAGGCCGGGAGGATGAGCAGTTCTTC. The genes are TRBV6-6 and TRBJ2-1; 7 bases are shared with TRBD2. The CDR3 sequence is 14 residues long. CDR1 is MNHNY, CDR2 SVGAGI, per germline (reference sequence). J was trimmed by 8 bases and V by 5 bases; bases with no gene match: 9.

CDR3 protein: CASSLTDYQETQYF. In DNA, the CDR3 is TGTGCCAGCAGTCTAACGGACTATCAAGAGACCCAGTACTTC. The rearrangement joins TRBV28 to TRBJ2-5; D is perhaps TRBD2 (6 bases). This CDR3 is built from 14 residues. Trimming removed 5 bases from V and 2 bases from J, with 12 bases in between. From germline, CDR1 is MDHEN and CDR2 SYDVKM.

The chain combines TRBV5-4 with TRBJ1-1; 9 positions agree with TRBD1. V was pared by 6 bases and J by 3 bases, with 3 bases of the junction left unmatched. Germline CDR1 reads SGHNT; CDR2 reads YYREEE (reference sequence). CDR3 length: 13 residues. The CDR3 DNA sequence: TGTGCCAGCAACGACAGGGGGTACACTGAAGCTTTCTTT. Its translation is CASNDRGYTEAFF.

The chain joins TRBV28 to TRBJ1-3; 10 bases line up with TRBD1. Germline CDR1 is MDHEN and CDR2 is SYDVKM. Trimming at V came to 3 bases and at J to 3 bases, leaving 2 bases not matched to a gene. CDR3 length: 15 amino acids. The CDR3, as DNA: TGTGCCAGCAGTTTGGGACAGGGGAATGGAAACACCATATATTTT. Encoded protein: CASSLGQGNGNTIYF.

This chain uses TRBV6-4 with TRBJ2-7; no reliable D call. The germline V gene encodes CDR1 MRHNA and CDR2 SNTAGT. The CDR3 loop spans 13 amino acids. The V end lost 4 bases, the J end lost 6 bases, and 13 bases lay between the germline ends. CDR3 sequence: CASSVSPGSEQYF. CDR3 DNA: TGTGCCAGCAGTGTGTCCCCAGGCAGCGAGCAGTACTTC.

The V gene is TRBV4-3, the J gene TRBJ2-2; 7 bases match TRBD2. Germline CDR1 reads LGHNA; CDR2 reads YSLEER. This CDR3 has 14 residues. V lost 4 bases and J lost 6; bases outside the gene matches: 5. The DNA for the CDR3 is TGCGCCAGCAGCCTCGGCGGGAGTTCCGGGGAGCTGTTTTTT. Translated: CASSLGGSSGELFF.

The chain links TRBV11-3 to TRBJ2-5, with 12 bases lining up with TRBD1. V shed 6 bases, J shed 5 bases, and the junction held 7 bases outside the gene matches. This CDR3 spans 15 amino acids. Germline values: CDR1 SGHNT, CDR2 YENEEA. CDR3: CASSAGQGAGETQYF. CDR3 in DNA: TGTGCCAGCAGTGCGGGACAGGGGGCCGGGGAGACCCAGTACTTC.

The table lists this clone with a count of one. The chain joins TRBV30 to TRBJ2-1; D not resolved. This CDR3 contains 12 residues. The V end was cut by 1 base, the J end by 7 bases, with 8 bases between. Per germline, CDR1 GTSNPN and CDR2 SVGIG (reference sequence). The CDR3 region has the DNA TGTGCCTGGAGTGCACTCCGGAATGAGCAGTTCTTC. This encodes CAWSALRNEQFF. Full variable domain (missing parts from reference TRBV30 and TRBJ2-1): SQTIHQWPATLVQPVGSPLSLECTVEGTSNPNLYWYRQAAGRGLQLLFYSVGIGQISSEVPQNLSASRPQDRQFILSSKKLLLSDSGFYLCAWSALRNEQFFGPGTRLTVL.